This is a list of T cell receptor beta chains from one sample in a study of vaccination effects on CD4 cells after COVID-19. Produced via immunoSEQ multiplex PCR; TCRdb's table is partial and in-frame only. This sample carries approximately 15,000 clones, over 65% of them seen once, and the ten largest clones take approximately 20%. These receptors are not linked to any known antigen. Sequencing used CD4+ T cells from PBMCs cultured with SARS-CoV-2 spike peptides, obtained after COVID-19 vaccination. The receptors originated from a human donor who had a prior SARS-CoV-2 infection. Each CDR3 is given with its conserved first and last residue.

>TRBJ2-7|TRBV7-8
CASSLGTATYEQYF
>TRBJ2-5|TRBV3-1/TRBV3-2
CASSPVKRGGVETQYF
>TRBJ1-2|TRBV28
CASSLNLYGYTF
>TRBJ2-3|TRBV19
CASSKTLAGSTDTQYF
>TRBJ2-6|TRBV5-6
CASSLGGNGANVLTF
>TRBJ2-5|TRBV12-3/TRBV12-4
CASSQQGSETQYF
>TRBJ1-1|TRBV6-6
CASSPTGGNTEAFF
>TRBJ2-7|TRBV7-2
CASSFTAPSYEQYF
>TRBJ2-3|TRBV4-2
CASSQESGRATDTQYF
>TRBJ1-3|TRBV18
CASSPLSAALSSGNTIYF
>TRBJ2-7|TRBV11-2
CASSPTGAYEQYF
>TRBJ2-1|TRBV4-2
CASSLRDYRDPSYNEQFF
>TRBJ1-2|TRBV19
CASSTLQGVRDGYTF
>TRBJ2-1|TRBV4-2
CASSQGTSAGSYNEQFF
>TRBJ2-1|TRBV3-1/TRBV3-2
CASSLGTGVVTYNEQFF
>TRBJ1-4|TRBV5-1
CASSLQGSSTNEKLFF
>TRBJ1-5|TRBV7-3
CASSLRPGFKGAGCQPQHF
>TRBJ2-2|TRBV3-1/TRBV3-2
CASSFMDTGELFF
>TRBJ2-3|TRBV5-1
CASSDQGVGTDTQYF
>TRBJ2-3|TRBV19
CASSIGTSPDTQYF
>TRBJ1-1|TRBV5-1
CASSLRRGSMNTEAFF
>TRBJ2-1|TRBV7-3
CASSSDPWNEQFF
>TRBJ2-7|TRBV5-1
CASSRGSGGSHEQYF
>TRBJ2-1|TRBV5-1
CASSLDRLANEQFF
>TRBJ2-3|TRBV19
CASSSGFQRRDTQYF
>TRBJ1-2|TRBV24-1
CATSEKNYGYTF
>TRBJ2-1|TRBV7-2
CASSFDRGRHNEQFF
>TRBJ1-2|TRBV4-1
CASSQEGGTPYGYTF
>TRBJ1-6|TRBV6-5
CASSSGPYNSPLHF
>TRBJ2-3|TRBV2
CASSWTLGADTQYF
>TRBJ1-2|TRBV18
CASSLDSNYGYTF
>TRBJ1-1|TRBV18
CASSPPGQQPVEAFF
>TRBJ2-1|TRBV7-2
CASSLLGRHGSSEQFF
>TRBJ2-3|TRBV27
CASSLSVSTDTQYF
>TRBJ2-3|TRBV5-4
CASSPSGSPDTQYF
>TRBJ2-2|TRBV7-8
CASSLGGVTAGELFF
>TRBJ1-3|TRBV30
CAWSVNGGNTIYF
>TRBJ2-6|TRBV27
CASTGTGLISGANVLTF
>TRBJ2-2|TRBV9
CASSPNRVAAGELFF
>TRBJ1-3|TRBV19
CASSIVQGADGNTIYF
>TRBJ2-7|TRBV6-6
CASSYSGRQPSYEQYF
>TRBJ2-3|TRBV11-3
CASSLDLPGRGFGDTQYF
>TRBJ2-7|TRBV5-5
CASSLGLRNLYEQYF
>TRBJ2-7|TRBV7-9
CASSLLGGTSYYEQYF
>TRBJ2-1|TRBV7-9
CACLSGDYNEQFF
>TRBJ1-4|TRBV2
CASSENRGTNEKLFF
>TRBJ2-7|TRBV5-1
CASSGQGVGEQYF
>TRBJ2-3|TRBV6-5
CASKAVSTDTQYF
>TRBJ2-6|TRBV6-5
CASRHPSGANVLTF
>TRBJ2-7|TRBV2
CASKKDSYEQYF
>TRBJ1-1|TRBV5-1
CASSYRLRNTEAFF
>TRBJ2-3|TRBV6-2/TRBV6-3
CASSYPPRTGVSDTQYF
>TRBJ1-1|TRBV2
CASSVEILSVWTEAFF
>TRBJ2-2|TRBV3-1/TRBV3-2
CASSHERGKGPGELFF
>TRBJ1-3|TRBV15
CATSGTTGNTIYF
>TRBJ2-5|TRBV5-4
CASSMGVQVETQYF
>TRBJ2-7|TRBV7-2
CASSFGGRLVTF
>TRBJ2-3|TRBV5-1
CASSLGQGGGDTQYF